Listed below are T cell receptor beta chains from one sample, sequenced in a study of blood T cell repertoires in COVID-19. Libraries were prepared by immunoSEQ multiplex PCR; TCRdb keeps only in-frame clonotypes and omits some of them. The sample records roughly 150,000 clones, approximately 78% being singletons. The sample was peripheral blood. The receptor source for this set is a human donor in a cohort sampled during active COVID-19. Both conserved end residues are part of each CDR3. A D gene is named only where the DNA matches it firmly. Not all rows give a size; the values are once, few, many and, for expanded clones, a class.

v_call,j_call,d_call,clone_size,cdr3_length,cdr3_aa,cdr3_nt
TRBV7-2,TRBJ1-2,.,few,15,CASSPKPQAAGGYTF,TGTGCCAGCAGCCCCAAGCCCCAGGCGGCGGGAGGCTACACCTTC
TRBV6-2/TRBV6-3,TRBJ2-7,.,once,18,CASSYKSVAASQGEEQYF,TGTGCCAGCAGTTACAAGTCGGTAGCGGCGTCTCAAGGGGAAGAGCAGTACTTC
TRBV3-1/TRBV3-2,TRBJ2-3,.,.,19,CASSQDLYPETRKADTQYF,TGTGCCAGCAGCCAAGATCTGTATCCCGAGACACGAAAGGCAGATACGCAGTATTTT
TRBV9,TRBJ1-1,.,.,14,CASSVDGANTEAFF,TGTGCCAGCAGCGTAGATGGGGCTAACACTGAAGCTTTCTTT
TRBV6-5,TRBJ1-1,TRBD1,few,12,CASRRTGAEAFF,TGTGCCAGCAGAAGGACAGGGGCTGAAGCTTTCTTT
TRBV28,TRBJ2-3,.,.,15,CASSPPYESPDTQYF,TGTGCCAGCAGTCCCCCTTATGAGAGCCCAGATACGCAGTATTTT
TRBV19,TRBJ1-5,.,.,16,CASTHGLFRFNQPQHF,TGTGCCAGTACTCATGGGCTTTTTCGCTTCAATCAGCCCCAGCATTTT
TRBV13,TRBJ2-2,.,.,13,CASSLAGAGELFF,TGTGCCAGCAGCCTCGCAGGGGCCGGGGAGCTGTTTTTT
TRBV7-2,TRBJ1-6,.,.,13,CASRGAFNSPLHF,TGTGCCAGCAGAGGGGCGTTCAATTCACCCCTCCACTTT
TRBV30,TRBJ2-6,TRBD1,.,16,CAWDRDSRSGANVLTF,TGTGCCTGGGACAGGGATTCAAGATCTGGGGCCAACGTCCTGACTTTC
TRBV19,TRBJ1-1,TRBD1,.,15,CASSTRQGVLTEAFF,TGTGCCAGTAGTACCCGACAGGGTGTTCTGACTGAAGCTTTCTTT
TRBV6-5,TRBJ1-4,TRBD1,few,14,CASSTTGGNEKLFF,TGTGCCAGCAGTACGACAGGGGGCAATGAAAAACTGTTTTTT
TRBV2,TRBJ2-7,.,.,15,CASSVPRGKGYEQYF,TGTGCCAGCAGTGTCCCCAGGGGAAAGGGCTACGAGCAGTACTTC
TRBV19,TRBJ2-3,TRBD1,.,17,CASSILPDRGKKDTQYF,TGTGCCAGTAGTATACTCCCCGACAGGGGGAAAAAAGATACGCAGTATTTT
TRBV24-1,TRBJ2-7,.,.,16,CATSLLLGGQPWEQYF,TGTGCCACCAGTCTACTTTTGGGGGGACAGCCCTGGGAGCAGTACTTC
TRBV19,TRBJ1-1,.,.,13,CASSIGFQIEAFF,TGTGCCAGTAGTATAGGGTTTCAGATTGAAGCTTTCTTT
TRBV7-2,TRBJ1-2,TRBD1,.,15,CASSPDGTANYGYTF,TGTGCCAGCAGCCCAGATGGGACAGCTAACTATGGCTACACCTTC
TRBV20-1,TRBJ1-2,TRBD1,.,13,CSASKGTGYGYTF,TGCAGTGCTAGTAAGGGGACAGGGTATGGCTACACCTTC
TRBV27,TRBJ2-5,TRBD2,.,15,CASMFSGGAPETQYF,TGTGCCAGCATGTTTAGCGGGGGGGCTCCGGAGACCCAGTACTTC
TRBV7-8,TRBJ1-1,.,medium-sized,14,CASSSTGMNTEAFF,TGTGCCAGCAGCTCGACAGGTATGAACACTGAAGCTTTCTTT
TRBV19,TRBJ2-5,.,.,13,CASGRDTQETQYF,TGTGCGAGTGGACGGGACACCCAAGAGACCCAGTACTTC
TRBV6-4,TRBJ2-2,TRBD1,.,18,CASSAQGAQFSNTGELFF,TGTGCCAGCAGTGCACAGGGGGCCCAGTTCTCGAACACCGGGGAGCTGTTTTTT
TRBV28,TRBJ1-1,.,few,13,CASSLGGRTEAFF,TGTGCCAGCAGTTTGGGGGGAAGGACTGAAGCTTTCTTT
TRBV9,TRBJ1-2,TRBD1,.,14,CASRQGAKDGGYTF,TGTGCCAGCAGACAGGGGGCGAAAGATGGAGGCTACACCTTC
TRBV11-3,TRBJ2-5,TRBD1,.,17,CASSLGVGTEIQETQYF,TGTGCCAGCAGCTTAGGCGTCGGGACAGAGATACAAGAGACCCAGTACTTC
TRBV6-2/TRBV6-3,TRBJ2-5,TRBD2,.,16,CASSLSGLAGFETQYF,TGTGCCAGCAGTCTCTCGGGTCTAGCGGGGTTTGAGACCCAGTACTTC
TRBV7-8,TRBJ2-7,.,once,11,CASSLINEQYF,TGTGCCAGCAGCTTAATCAACGAGCAGTACTTC
TRBV6-2/TRBV6-3,TRBJ2-7,.,.,12,CASSLGGYEQYF,TGTGCCAGCAGTTTAGGCGGGTACGAGCAGTACTTC